These 16 T cell receptor beta chains were sequenced from one sample in a study of CD8 T cells in ankylosing spondylitis (dated by TCRdb to the late 2010s). The library came from 5' RACE. Instrument used: Illumina HiSeq 2500. TCRdb handled the public reads itself, with Q25 trimming in fastp and clone calling in MiXCR, and kept productive beta chains. Records with the same CDR3 protein are collapsed into one entry carrying the most frequent genes and DNA. Within this sample are about 340,000 distinct CDR3 sequences, with roughly 20% of them counted one time only. Of the sample, 13% is held by the ten largest clones. Specimen: blood, either unsorted or a sorted T cell fraction (not recorded which). The receptors come from a male donor with ankylosing spondylitis or in good health (not recorded which).

In its sample, this clonotype was seen a few times. This chain connects TRBV4-1 to TRBJ2-5; the match to TRBD2 covers 9 bases. V was clipped by 0 bases and J by 0 bases; unmatched bases: 11. Germline CDR1 and CDR2: MGHRA and YSYEKL. The CDR3 length is 19 residues. In nucleotides, the CDR3 is TGCGCCAGCAGCCAAGATACCCTAGCGGGGTCCCAGTACCAAGAGACCCAGTACTTC. It codes for CASSQDTLAGSQYQETQYF.

The sample holds one count of this clonotype. This sequence joins TRBV5-1 and TRBJ2-7; D may correspond to TRBD1 or TRBD2 (6 bases each). Germline V CDR1 and CDR2: SGHRS, YFSETQ. Trimming stripped 4 bases from V and 0 bases from J, with 14 bases between. There are 15 residues in the CDR3. The CDR3 reads CASSVEGGVSYEQYF. DNA for the CDR3: TGCGCCAGCAGCGTCGAGGGGGGAGTCTCCTACGAGCAGTACTTC.

The CDR3 DNA is TGTGCCAGCAGCTTCCCCTCAACTAGCGGGGGCTACCACTCCTACAATGAGCAGTTCTTC. Translated: CASSFPSTSGGYHSYNEQFF. The chain employs TRBV11-1 and TRBJ2-1, with 11 positions matching TRBD2. The junction had 13 bases not matched to a gene; V was cut back by 3 bases and J by 0 bases. Germline V gene sequence: CDR1 SGHAT, CDR2 FQDESV (reference sequence). The CDR3 runs to 20 residues.

This clonotype turned up a few times. CDR3 coding DNA: TGCAGCGTTGAAGGTATACGGGGGCGGGTGTCCTACGAGCAGTACTTC. It translates to CSVEGIRGRVSYEQYF. V gene TRBV29-1 combines with J gene TRBJ2-7; D may correspond to TRBD1 or TRBD2 (6 bases each). The CDR3 length is 16 residues. V was clipped by 1 base and J by 1 base, with 17 bases between them. Germline CDR1 reads SQVTM; CDR2 reads ANQGSEA.

This clonotype has just a few counts. V and J are TRBV12-3 or TRBV12-4 and TRBJ2-7, with D perhaps TRBD2 (5 bases). The CDR3 length is 13 residues. V was cut by 5 bases and J by 5 bases, with 13 bases left in between. The CDR3 here is CASSADFGDEQYF. The CDR3 nucleotides read TGTGCCAGCAGTGCAGACTTCGGGGACGAGCAGTACTTC.

The chain couples TRBV4-1 to TRBJ2-7; TRBD1 matches 10 bases. The CDR3 consists of 14 residues. CDR1 and CDR2 from the germline V gene are MGHRA and YSYEKL. V lost 1 base, J lost 6 bases, and 3 bases stayed unmatched. DNA of the CDR3: TGCGCCAGCAGCCAAGCGGGACAGGGGCCCGAGCAGTACTTC. Translating it yields CASSQAGQGPEQYF.

The chain joins TRBV4-1 to TRBJ2-2; no clear D gene. V lost 1 base to trimming and J lost 6 bases, with 12 bases between them. Germline V gives CDR1 MGHRA, CDR2 YSYEKL. CDR3 size: 15 residues. The CDR3 coding sequence is TGCGCCAGCAGCCAAGTCATTACCTTACCCGGGGAGCTGTTTTTT. It encodes CASSQVITLPGELFF.

The chain recombines TRBV3-1 with TRBJ2-7; 7 positions match TRBD1. Trimming cost V 3 bases and J 7 bases; bases outside gene matches: 6. CDR3 length: 13 residues. In germline, CDR1 is LGHDT, CDR2 YNNKEL (reference sequence). The CDR3 DNA sequence: TGTGCCAGCAGCCAGGAATTACAGGGGGAGCAGTACTTC. Amino acids: CASSQELQGEQYF.

The sample holds a few counts of this clonotype. The chain carries TRBV3-1 and TRBJ2-7; possibly TRBD2 for D (6 bases). This CDR3 comprises 13 residues. Per germline, CDR1 LGHDT and CDR2 YNNKEL (reference sequence). V lost 6 bases and J lost 1, with 10 bases in between. In DNA form, the CDR3 reads TGTGCCAGCAGAGGGAGGTCATCCTACGAGCAGTACTTC. This codes for CASRGRSSYEQYF.

This chain links TRBV12-3 or TRBV12-4 with TRBJ2-7, with TRBD1 matching over 9 bases. The junction had 8 bases not matched to a gene; V was cut back by 5 bases and J by 3 bases. This CDR3 comprises 15 residues. The CDR3 sequence: CASSPTGTGYYEQYF. The CDR3 region has the DNA TGTGCCAGCAGTCCAACCGGGACAGGGTACTACGAGCAGTACTTC.

The chain carries TRBV12-3 or TRBV12-4 and TRBJ2-3, with D perhaps matching TRBD2 (5 bases). V was shortened by 5 bases and J by 2 bases, with 20 bases between the two germline ends. CDR3 length: 17 amino acids. The CDR3 region has the DNA TGTGCCAGCAGTCCCAAACCCGGACTCGAGAACACAGATACGCAGTATTTT. This codes for CASSPKPGLENTDTQYF.

This sequence joins TRBV9 and TRBJ2-3, with 9 bases identical to TRBD1. Unmatched junction bases numbered 15, after V lost 3 bases and J lost 1 base. The CDR3 covers 19 residues. Germline V gives CDR1 SGDLS, CDR2 YYNGEE. The CDR3 here is CASSGRDRATDFRTDTQYF. The CDR3 DNA reads TGTGCCAGCAGCGGCCGGGACAGGGCCACCGATTTTCGCACAGATACGCAGTATTTT.

Ten or more counts support this clonotype. The chain has TRBV20-1 and TRBJ2-7; 8 nucleotides line up with TRBD2. The CDR3 is 15 residues long. Trimming cost V 3 bases and J 1 base; bases outside gene matches: 8. Looked up from germline, CDR1 is DFQATT and CDR2 is SNEGSKA (reference sequence). The CDR3 region has the DNA TGCAGTGCTAGCCCCCCCGGGGGGGGGTCCTACGAGCAGTACTTC. It translates to CSASPPGGGSYEQYF.

This clonotype was recorded a few times. V and J are TRBV2 and TRBJ2-5; possibly TRBD2 for D (5 bases). Trimming cost V 2 bases and J 5 bases, with 12 bases left between them. This CDR3 has 14 amino acids. Per the germline V gene, CDR1 is SNHLY and CDR2 is FYNNEI. DNA for the CDR3: TGTGCCAGCAGTGAAACCCCTCGGAGGGAGACCCAGTACTTC. Protein sequence: CASSETPRRETQYF.

CDR3 residues: CASSSRDRAGDEQFF. The CDR3 nucleotides are TGTGCCAGCAGTTCTAGGGACAGGGCCGGGGATGAGCAGTTCTTC. The V gene is TRBV6-5, the J gene TRBJ2-1; 9 bases agree with TRBD1. CDR1 is MNHEY and CDR2 is SVGAGI in the germline V gene. The ends lost 4 bases at V and 8 bases at J; junction bases unmatched: 9. CDR3 length equals 15 residues.

V gene TRBV6-1 combines with J gene TRBJ2-2; 7 nucleotides agree with TRBD1. With V trimmed by 8 bases and J by 2 bases, 2 bases remained unmatched. Germline CDR1 MNHNS, CDR2 SASEGT. CDR3 size: 13 residues. The CDR3, as DNA: TGTGCCAGCGGACAGGATAACACCGGGGAGCTGTTTTTT. Amino acids: CASGQDNTGELFF.